These 27 T cell receptor beta chains came from one sample sequenced in a study of T cells in Graves' hyperthyroidism and ophthalmopathy. Amplified regions were TCR beta CDR3 sequences from RNA transcripts. TCR CDR3 regions were first amplified by RT-PCR with HTBI primers. TCRdb passed the multiplex PCR reads through MiXCR, listing each CDR3 protein once. Of under 350,000 distinct CDR3 sequences in the sample, approximately 15% were seen once. Material: blood. These receptors all stem from a woman aged 60 to 75 with Graves' ophthalmopathy.

This chain links TRBV5-1 with TRBJ2-5; 9 bases map to TRBD1. Trimming cost V 8 bases and J 2 bases; bases outside gene matches: 7. CDR3 length: 14 residues. Germline CDR1 is SGHRS and CDR2 is YFSETQ. The CDR3 loop reads CASLTGTGQETQYF. CDR3 DNA: TGCGCCAGTCTTACCGGGACAGGGCAAGAGACCCAGTACTTC.

At least ten counts were recorded for this clonotype. This chain links TRBV12-3 or TRBV12-4 with TRBJ1-1, with 8 bases lining up with TRBD1. The CDR3 runs to 16 residues. The junction had 8 bases not matched to a gene; V was cut back by 5 bases and J by 0 bases. The CDR3 nucleotides are TGTGCCAGCAGTCTCCGACAGGGGCCACTGAACACTGAAGCTTTCTTT. It specifies CASSLRQGPLNTEAFF.

This clonotype was found many times. This chain joins TRBV30 and TRBJ2-3; D gene unclear. Per the germline V gene, CDR1 is GTSNPN and CDR2 is SVGIG (reference sequence). Trimming cost V 3 bases and J 7 bases, with 14 bases left between them. The CDR3 spans 13 residues. CDR3 sequence (DNA): TGTGCCTGGAGGATATTGGGGTCGCATACGCAGTATTTT. Its protein product is CAWRILGSHTQYF.

The chain combines TRBV5-1 with TRBJ2-7; 9 nucleotides line up with TRBD1. The V and J ends lost 5 bases and 2 bases, in that order; junction bases with no gene match: 5. Germline loops: CDR1 SGHRS, CDR2 YFSETQ. The length of the CDR3 is 14 residues. The CDR3 spells CASRPGQGAYEQYF. The CDR3 nucleotides are TGCGCCAGCAGGCCGGGACAGGGTGCCTACGAGCAGTACTTC.

Many counts were recorded for this clonotype. This chain joins TRBV7-2 and TRBJ2-2; D remains ambiguous. The V and J ends lost 2 bases and 0 bases respectively, with 7 bases between them. The CDR3 loop spans 15 amino acids. In germline, CDR1 is SGHTA, CDR2 FQGNSA. In nucleotides, the CDR3 is TGTGCCAGCAGCTTAAGCCTGACGAACACCGGGGAGCTGTTTTTT. Its protein product is CASSLSLTNTGELFF.

Many counts were recorded for this clonotype. CDR3 amino acids: CASSLWDRQETQYF. In DNA form, the CDR3 reads TGTGCCAGCAGCTTATGGGACAGACAAGAGACCCAGTACTTC. The V gene is TRBV7-9, the J gene TRBJ2-5; 7 positions match TRBD1. This CDR3 contains 14 residues. The germline gives CDR1 SEHNR, CDR2 FQNEAQ (reference sequence). The ends lost 2 bases at V and 2 bases at J; junction bases unmatched: 2.

The CDR3 DNA sequence: TGTGCCAGCAGCCAGAGAACCGGGACAGGGTACACCGGGGAGCTGTTTTTT. This encodes CASSQRTGTGYTGELFF. The chain links TRBV14 to TRBJ2-2, with TRBD1 matching 9 bases. Unmatched junction bases numbered 8, after V lost 3 bases and J lost 3 bases. The CDR3 consists of 17 residues. Germline CDR1 SGHDN, CDR2 FVKESK. Together with reference TRBV14 and TRBJ2-2, the CDR3 gives the full variable domain: EAGVTQFPSHSVIEKGQTVTLRCDPISGHDNLYWYRRVMGKEIKFLLHFVKESKQDESGMPNNRFLAERTGGTYSTLKVQPAELEDSGVYFCASSQRTGTGYTGELFFGEGSRLTVL.

The chain recombines TRBV28 with TRBJ2-7; D remains unclear. This CDR3 is 14 amino acids long. Germline V CDR1 and CDR2: MDHEN, SYDVKM. V was trimmed by 6 bases and J by 5 bases, leaving 17 bases between them. The CDR3 loop reads CASRTPNRYDEQYF. The CDR3 DNA sequence: TGTGCCAGCAGAACCCCCAATCGATACGACGAGCAGTACTTC.

J is TRBJ2-7 and V is TRBV20-1; D remains unclear. CDR1 is DFQATT and CDR2 is SNEGSKA in the germline V gene (reference sequence). The V end was cut by 0 bases, the J end by 5 bases, with 14 bases between. The length of the CDR3 is 14 residues. The CDR3 sequence: CSAREGADHDEQYF. The CDR3 region has the DNA TGCAGTGCTAGAGAGGGCGCCGACCACGACGAGCAGTACTTC.

This clonotype was detected many times. The V call is TRBV20-1, the J call TRBJ1-2, with D hard to call. Trimming left V 2 bases short and J 1 base short, with 11 bases between. Germline V CDR1 and CDR2: DFQATT, SNEGSKA (reference sequence). The CDR3 contains 14 residues. CDR3 region: CSARKTGINYGYTF. In DNA, the CDR3 is TGCAGTGCTAGAAAGACCGGAATTAACTATGGCTACACCTTC.

There are many counts of this clonotype. The chain carries TRBV5-1 and TRBJ2-1, with TRBD2 identical over 11 bases. Germline CDR1 SGHRS, CDR2 YFSETQ. This CDR3 comprises 15 residues. The ends lost 0 bases at V and 8 bases at J; junction bases unmatched: 4. CDR3: CASSLDPSGRYEQFF. The CDR3 DNA reads TGCGCCAGCAGCTTGGATCCTAGCGGGAGGTATGAGCAGTTCTTC.

CDR3 sequence reads: CASSSIYTGRGYTF. The CDR3 coding sequence is TGTGCCAGCAGCTCCATTTACACGGGTAGAGGCTACACCTTC. The chain carries TRBV5-8 and TRBJ1-2, with D unresolved. With 3 bases removed from V and 8 bases from J, the gap between germline ends came to 17 bases. The CDR3 totals 14 residues. Germline V CDR1 and CDR2: SGHTS, YDEGEE.

This clonotype was detected many times. This chain uses TRBV6-1 with TRBJ2-7, with 10 bases lining up with TRBD2. Germline trimming cut 5 bases from V and 4 bases from J; bases unmatched to any gene: 8. Looked up from germline, CDR1 is MNHNS and CDR2 is SASEGT. CDR3 length: 15 residues. In nucleotides, the CDR3 is TGTGCCAGCAGTTACTCAGGGACTAGCGCTTACGAGCAGTACTTC. Amino acid sequence: CASSYSGTSAYEQYF.

The sample holds many counts of this clonotype. The V gene is TRBV7-2, the J gene TRBJ2-7, with 9 bases lining up with TRBD2. This CDR3 has 17 residues. The V segment lost 4 bases and the J segment 5 bases; nucleotides outside the gene matches: 15. The germline V gene has CDR1 SGHTA and CDR2 FQGNSA. In nucleotides, the CDR3 is TGTGCCAGCAGCTCTGGAAACCCCGGGCTAGCGGGAAACGAGCAGTACTTC. Its protein product is CASSSGNPGLAGNEQYF.

This clonotype was found many times. This rearrangement joins TRBV7-9 to TRBJ1-2, with D unresolved. CDR3 length equals 13 residues. CDR1 is SEHNR and CDR2 is FQNEAQ in the germline V gene (reference sequence). With 1 base removed from V and 5 bases from J, the gap between germline ends came to 8 bases. CDR3 in amino acids: CASSLEEVYGYTF. The CDR3, as DNA: TGTGCCAGCAGCTTAGAGGAGGTATATGGCTACACCTTC.

The chain carries TRBV30 and TRBJ2-3; no firm D call. This CDR3 has 13 residues. The V end lost 3 bases, the J end lost 4 bases, and 11 bases lay between the germline ends. Germline CDR1 is GTSNPN and CDR2 is SVGIG (reference sequence). This CDR3 reads CAWSVTSADTQYF. CDR3 coding DNA: TGTGCCTGGAGCGTAACGTCCGCAGATACGCAGTATTTT.

This clonotype was picked up a small number of times. The chain recombines TRBV11-2 with TRBJ1-4; unclear D gene. This CDR3 has 14 amino acids. V lost 4 bases and J 8 bases, leaving 14 bases between the germline ends. Germline CDR1 and CDR2: SGHAT and FQNNGV. The CDR3 loop is CASSSRPFREKLFF. The CDR3 DNA sequence: TGTGCCAGCAGCTCCCGACCGTTTAGGGAAAAACTGTTTTTT.

V and J are TRBV7-2 and TRBJ1-5; TRBD1 aligns across 8 bases. CDR1 is SGHTA, CDR2 FQGNSA, per germline. CDR3 length: 16 residues. The V and J ends lost 3 bases and 0 bases, in that order; junction bases with no gene match: 4. CDR3 coding DNA: TGTGCCAGCAGCTTCCAGGGGGCAGGTAGCAATCAGCCCCAGCATTTT. Encoded protein: CASSFQGAGSNQPQHF.

This clonotype was detected many times. V usage is TRBV6-6 and J usage is TRBJ2-7, with D unresolved. V was pared by 0 bases and J by 7 bases, with 16 bases between. The CDR3 runs to 15 residues. Germline CDR1 MNHNY, CDR2 SVGAGI (reference sequence). The CDR3 protein is CASSYSLSSFREQYF. The CDR3 bases are TGTGCCAGCAGTTACTCCCTTTCGAGTTTTCGGGAGCAGTACTTC.

This clonotype was seen ten or more times. V gene TRBV6-1 combines with J gene TRBJ1-1, with D unclear. CDR3 length: 13 amino acids. V was trimmed by 8 bases and J by 2 bases, leaving 12 bases between them. Germline V CDR1 and CDR2: MNHNS, SASEGT. The CDR3 sequence: CASPPGPNTEAFF. DNA for the CDR3: TGTGCCAGCCCGCCAGGTCCTAACACTGAAGCTTTCTTT.

This clonotype was seen many times. V usage is TRBV7-2 and J usage is TRBJ1-5, with 9 bases lining up with TRBD1. The CDR3 loop spans 15 amino acids. With V trimmed by 4 bases and J by 4 bases, 5 bases remained unmatched. Germline values: CDR1 SGHTA, CDR2 FQGNSA. CDR3 amino acids: CASSWTDRGNQPQHF. The CDR3 coding sequence is TGTGCCAGCAGCTGGACGGACAGGGGTAATCAGCCCCAGCATTTT.

This clonotype was detected only a few times. The chain joins TRBV6-2 or TRBV6-3 to TRBJ1-5; a possible D gene is TRBD1 (5 bases). Germline assignment: CDR1 MNHEY and CDR2 SVGEGT. The CDR3 runs to 17 residues. The V end was cut by 1 base, the J end by 0 bases, with 13 bases between. The CDR3 bases are TGTGCCAGCAGTTACTTTCTCGACAGACATAGCAATCAGCCCCAGCATTTT. It yields the protein CASSYFLDRHSNQPQHF.

This clonotype has ten or more counts. V and J are TRBV28 and TRBJ2-3, with 8 positions matching TRBD2. Trimming removed 7 bases from V and 8 bases from J; junction bases left unmatched: 17. The CDR3 totals 16 residues. The germline V gene encodes CDR1 MDHEN and CDR2 SYDVKM. The CDR3 sequence is CASNMRTSLFWGTQYF. CDR3 coding DNA: TGTGCCAGCAACATGAGGACTAGCCTTTTTTGGGGTACGCAGTATTTT.

This clonotype was recorded many times. The J gene is TRBJ2-7, the V gene TRBV11-2, with 7 positions matching TRBD2. V lost 5 bases to trimming and J lost 5 bases; unmatched junction nucleotides: 6. The CDR3 contains 13 residues. Germline V gene data show CDR1 as SGHAT and CDR2 as FQNNGV. CDR3 in amino acids: CASSQRLAHEQYF. The CDR3 nucleotides read TGTGCCAGCAGCCAGAGACTAGCCCACGAGCAGTACTTC.

The chain links TRBV5-1 to TRBJ2-2; possibly TRBD2 for D (5 bases). Trimming took off 0 bases at V and 3 bases at J, with 15 bases between the two ends. The CDR3 totals 17 residues. Germline CDR1 SGHRS, CDR2 YFSETQ. The CDR3 DNA reads as TGCGCCAGCAGCTTGGGGCCTCAAGACGGGGACACCGGGGAGCTGTTTTTT. Translating it yields CASSLGPQDGDTGELFF.

With respect to this clonotype: A clone one base away is much larger, so this may be a read error. The rearrangement joins TRBV29-1 to TRBJ2-3; D possibly corresponds to TRBD1 (5 bases). V lost 7 bases to trimming and J lost 8 bases, with 19 bases between them. Germline loops: CDR1 SQVTM, CDR2 ANQGSEA. This CDR3 comprises 13 residues. This CDR3 is CSAGPMTQVTQYF. CDR3 coding DNA: TGCAGCGCTGGACCAATGACACAGGTTACGCAGTATTTT.

The chain couples TRBV27 to TRBJ2-1; D unresolved. V dropped 4 bases and J dropped 6 bases, with 10 bases sitting between them. CDR1 is MNHEY, CDR2 SMNVEV, per germline (reference sequence). This CDR3 is built from 13 residues. This CDR3 reads CASSSGPSNEQFF. The DNA of the CDR3 is TGTGCCAGCAGTTCTGGGCCCAGCAATGAGCAGTTCTTC.